This T cell receptor (beta chain) was identified in a study of monozygotic twins with cystic fibrosis. The overall study: Libraries were built from approximately 3 micrograms of fragmented DNA using roughly 15 PCR cycles. Study results and limitations: Co-twins had the most similar V usage for 13 of 16 pairs, J for 8. Monozygotic CF twin pairs shared significantly more nucleotide-identical clonotypes than unrelated CF individuals did. Median Simpson clonality of approximately 0.0091 suggested naive T cells predominated.

CDR1 SGHTS and CDR2 YDEGEE come from the germline V gene. This CDR3 is 14 amino acids long. Germline trimming cut 4 bases from V and 2 bases from J; bases unmatched to any gene: 3. The assay was immunoSEQ multiplex PCR, and TCRdb's table has in-frame clones only and misses some. The data show some 15,000 clones, more than 75% seen once. Regarding this clone: Its matching antigen is unknown.

The TCR comes from a boy under 18 with cystic fibrosis. The chain employs TRBV5-8 and TRBJ2-4; 7 nucleotides align to TRBD1. Sequencing was carried out using blood. CDR3 region: CASSGTATKNIQYF. DNA for the CDR3: TGTGCCAGCAGCGGGACAGCAACCAAAAACATTCAGTACTTC. Full variable domain (missing parts from reference TRBV5-8 and TRBJ2-4): EAGVTQSPTHLIKTRGQQATLRCSPISGHTSVYWYQQALGLGLQFLLWYDEGEERNRGNFPPRFSGRQFPNYSSELNVNALELEDSALYLCASSGTATKNIQYFGAGTRLSVL.